The text below deals with one T cell receptor beta chain. CDR1 and CDR2 from the germline V gene are MNHNS and SASEGT. V dropped 0 bases and J dropped 6; count of bases not matched to a gene: 10. The length of the CDR3 is 17 residues. In the original workflow: Using reference gene primer amplification, nucleated cell counts were estimated. Assay: immunoSEQ multiplex PCR; the TCRdb copy retains only in-frame clones and omits some. V and J calls and clone size are as listed in that table; D and trimming were resolved from the DNA. The sample gives over 60,000 clones, around four fifths of which show up once; approximately 15% is in the top ten. The data belong to a study of blood T cell repertoires in COVID-19. Across the whole study: Samples representing acute and convalescent COVID-19 were sourced from the United States, Italy and Spain. Sources were T cells, B-cell-depleted T cells, or PBMCs; the material itself was cDNA or gDNA.

V gene TRBV6-1 combines with J gene TRBJ2-3; 9 bases are a match to TRBD2. Sequencing was done on a sample of peripheral blood. This receptor was identified in a man aged 60-69 years with COVID-19, enrolled during active disease. The CDR3 reads CASSEAIGRGGIDTQYF. The CDR3, as DNA: TGTGCCAGCAGTGAAGCCATAGGGCGGGGGGGGATCGATACGCAGTATTTT.